This paragraph reports one T cell receptor beta chain. Its antigen is unidentified. These data are taken from a study of CD8+ T cells in alopecia areata. Treatment defined: oral pan-JAK inhibitor, 5-10 mg twice daily. Alopecia areata patients had lesional scalp punch biopsies and peripheral blood taken from them. Study-level points and caveats: Among the top 100, expanded CD8+ clones were significantly decreased by tofacitinib, as was scalp clonality. It was less clear whether patients shared TCRs than it was in mice, possibly because of HLA.

This CDR3 contains 15 residues. Germline CDR1 reads MNHNY; CDR2 reads SVGAGI (reference sequence). Deletions cut 7 bases from V and 5 bases from J, with 18 bases between. RNA extraction and reverse transcription yielded cDNA as sequencing template. Measured with immunoSEQ multiplex PCR; TCRdb has only the in-frame clones, and not every one. Of approximately 100,000 clones listed, roughly three fifths are singletons. The clonotype was recovered from a human donor with alopecia areata. The chain recombines TRBV6-6 with TRBJ2-1; D may match TRBD1 or TRBD2 (6 bases each). Source: CD8+ T cells sorted from blood, taken between weeks 55 and 65, from a patient treated with tofacitinib. The CDR3 here is CASTSRGVADNEQFF. Written as DNA, the CDR3 is TGTGCCAGCACCTCGAGGGGGGTAGCCGACAATGAGCAGTTCTTC.